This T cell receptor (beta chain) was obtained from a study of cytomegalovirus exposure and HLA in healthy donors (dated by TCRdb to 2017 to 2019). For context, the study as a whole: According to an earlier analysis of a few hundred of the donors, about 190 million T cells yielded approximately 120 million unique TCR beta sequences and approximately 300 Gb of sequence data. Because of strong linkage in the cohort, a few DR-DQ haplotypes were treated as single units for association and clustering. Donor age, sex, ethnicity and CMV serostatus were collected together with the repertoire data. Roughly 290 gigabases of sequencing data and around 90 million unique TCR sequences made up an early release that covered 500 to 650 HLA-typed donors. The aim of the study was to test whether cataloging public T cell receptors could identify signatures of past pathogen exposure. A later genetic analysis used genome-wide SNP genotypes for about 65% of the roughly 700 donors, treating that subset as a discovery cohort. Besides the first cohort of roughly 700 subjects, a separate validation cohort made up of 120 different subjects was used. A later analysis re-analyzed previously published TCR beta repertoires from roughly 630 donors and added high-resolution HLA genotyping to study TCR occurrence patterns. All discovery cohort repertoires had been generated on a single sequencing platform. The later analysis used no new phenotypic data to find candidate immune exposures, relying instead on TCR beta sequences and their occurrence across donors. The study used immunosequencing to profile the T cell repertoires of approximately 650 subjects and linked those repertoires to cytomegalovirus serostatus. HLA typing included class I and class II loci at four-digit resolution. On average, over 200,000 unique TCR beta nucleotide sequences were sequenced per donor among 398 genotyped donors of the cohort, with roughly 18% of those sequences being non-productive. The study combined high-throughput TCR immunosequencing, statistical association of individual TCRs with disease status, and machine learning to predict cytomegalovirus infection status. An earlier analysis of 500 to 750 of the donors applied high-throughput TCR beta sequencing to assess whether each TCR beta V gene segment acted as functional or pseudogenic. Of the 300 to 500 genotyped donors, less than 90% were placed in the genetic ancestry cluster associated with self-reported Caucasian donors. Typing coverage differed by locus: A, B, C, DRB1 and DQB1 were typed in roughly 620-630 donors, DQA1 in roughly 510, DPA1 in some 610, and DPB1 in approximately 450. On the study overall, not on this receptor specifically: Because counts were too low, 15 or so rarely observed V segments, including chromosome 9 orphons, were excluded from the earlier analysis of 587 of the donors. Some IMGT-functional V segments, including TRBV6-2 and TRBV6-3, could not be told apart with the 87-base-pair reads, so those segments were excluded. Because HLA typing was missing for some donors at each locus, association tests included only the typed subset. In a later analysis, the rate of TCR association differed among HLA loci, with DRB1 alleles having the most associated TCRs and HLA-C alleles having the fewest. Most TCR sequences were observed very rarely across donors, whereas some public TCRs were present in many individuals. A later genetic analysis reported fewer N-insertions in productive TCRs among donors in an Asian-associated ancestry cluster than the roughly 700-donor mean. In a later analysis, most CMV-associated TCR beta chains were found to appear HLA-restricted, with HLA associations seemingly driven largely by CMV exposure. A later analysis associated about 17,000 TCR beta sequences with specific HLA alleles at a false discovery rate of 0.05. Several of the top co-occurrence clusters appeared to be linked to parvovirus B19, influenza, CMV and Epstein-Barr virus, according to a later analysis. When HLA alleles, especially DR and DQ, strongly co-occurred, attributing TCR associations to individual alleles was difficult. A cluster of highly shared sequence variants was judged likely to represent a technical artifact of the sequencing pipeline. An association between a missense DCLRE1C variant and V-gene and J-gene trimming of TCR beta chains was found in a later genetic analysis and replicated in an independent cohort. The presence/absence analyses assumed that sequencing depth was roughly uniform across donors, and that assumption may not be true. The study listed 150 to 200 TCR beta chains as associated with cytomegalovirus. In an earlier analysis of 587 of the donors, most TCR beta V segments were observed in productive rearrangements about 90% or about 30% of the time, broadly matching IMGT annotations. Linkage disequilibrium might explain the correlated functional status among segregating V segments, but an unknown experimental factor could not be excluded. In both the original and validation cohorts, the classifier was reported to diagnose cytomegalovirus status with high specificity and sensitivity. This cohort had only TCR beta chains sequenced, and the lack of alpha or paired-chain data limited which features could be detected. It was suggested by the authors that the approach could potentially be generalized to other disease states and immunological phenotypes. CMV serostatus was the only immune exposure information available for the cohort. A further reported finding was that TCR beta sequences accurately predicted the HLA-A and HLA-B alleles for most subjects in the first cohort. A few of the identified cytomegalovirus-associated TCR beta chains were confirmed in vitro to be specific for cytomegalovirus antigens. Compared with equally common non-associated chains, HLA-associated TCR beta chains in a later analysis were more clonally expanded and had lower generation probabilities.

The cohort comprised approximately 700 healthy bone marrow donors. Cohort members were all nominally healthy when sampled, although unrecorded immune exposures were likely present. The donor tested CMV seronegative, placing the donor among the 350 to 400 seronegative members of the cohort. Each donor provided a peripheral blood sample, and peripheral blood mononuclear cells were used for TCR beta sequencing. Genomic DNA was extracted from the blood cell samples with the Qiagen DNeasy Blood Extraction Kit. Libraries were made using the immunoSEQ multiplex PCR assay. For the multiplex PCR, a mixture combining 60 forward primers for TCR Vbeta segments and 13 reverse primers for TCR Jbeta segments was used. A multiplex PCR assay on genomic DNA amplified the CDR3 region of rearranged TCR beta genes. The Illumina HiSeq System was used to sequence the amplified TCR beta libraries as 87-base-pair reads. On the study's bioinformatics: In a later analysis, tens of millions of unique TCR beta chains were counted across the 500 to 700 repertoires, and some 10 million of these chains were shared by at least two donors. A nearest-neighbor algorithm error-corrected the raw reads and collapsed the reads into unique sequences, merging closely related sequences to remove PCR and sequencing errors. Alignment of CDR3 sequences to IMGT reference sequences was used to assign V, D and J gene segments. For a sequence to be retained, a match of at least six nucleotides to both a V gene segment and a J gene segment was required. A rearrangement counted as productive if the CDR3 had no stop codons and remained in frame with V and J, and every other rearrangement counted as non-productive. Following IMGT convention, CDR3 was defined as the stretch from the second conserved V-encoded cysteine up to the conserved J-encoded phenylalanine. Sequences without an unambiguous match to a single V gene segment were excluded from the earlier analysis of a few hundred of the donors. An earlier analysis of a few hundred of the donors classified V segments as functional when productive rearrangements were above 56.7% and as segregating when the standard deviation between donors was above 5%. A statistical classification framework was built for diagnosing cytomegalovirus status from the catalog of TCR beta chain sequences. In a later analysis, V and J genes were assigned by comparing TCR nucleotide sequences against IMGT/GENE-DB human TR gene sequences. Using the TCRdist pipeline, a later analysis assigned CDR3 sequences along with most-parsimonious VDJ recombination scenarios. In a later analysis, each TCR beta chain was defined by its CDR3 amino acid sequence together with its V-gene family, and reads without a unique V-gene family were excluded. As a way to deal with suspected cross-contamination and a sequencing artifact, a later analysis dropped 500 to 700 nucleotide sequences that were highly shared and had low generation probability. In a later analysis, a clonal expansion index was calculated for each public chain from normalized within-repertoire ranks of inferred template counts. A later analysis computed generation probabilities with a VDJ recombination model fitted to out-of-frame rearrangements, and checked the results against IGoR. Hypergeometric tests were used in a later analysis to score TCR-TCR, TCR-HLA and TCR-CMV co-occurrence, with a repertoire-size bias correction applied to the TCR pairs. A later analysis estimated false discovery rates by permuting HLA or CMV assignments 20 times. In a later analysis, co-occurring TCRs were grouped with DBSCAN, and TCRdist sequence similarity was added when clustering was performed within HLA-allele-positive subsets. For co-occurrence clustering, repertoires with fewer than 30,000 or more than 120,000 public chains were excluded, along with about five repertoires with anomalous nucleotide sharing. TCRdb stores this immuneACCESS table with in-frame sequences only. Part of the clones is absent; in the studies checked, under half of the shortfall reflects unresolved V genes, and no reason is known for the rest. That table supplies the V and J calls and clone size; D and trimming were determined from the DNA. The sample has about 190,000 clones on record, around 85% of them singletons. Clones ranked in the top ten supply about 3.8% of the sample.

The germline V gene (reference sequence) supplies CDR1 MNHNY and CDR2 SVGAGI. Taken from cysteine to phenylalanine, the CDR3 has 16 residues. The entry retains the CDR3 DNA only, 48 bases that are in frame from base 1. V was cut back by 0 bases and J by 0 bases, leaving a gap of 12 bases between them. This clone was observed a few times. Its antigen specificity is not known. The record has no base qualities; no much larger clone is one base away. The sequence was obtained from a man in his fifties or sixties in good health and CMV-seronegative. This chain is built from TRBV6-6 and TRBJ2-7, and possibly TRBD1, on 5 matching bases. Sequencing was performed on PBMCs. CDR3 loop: CASSYSNRLSSYEQYF. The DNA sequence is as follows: TGTGCCAGCAGTTACTCGAACAGGCTGAGCTCCTACGAGCAGTACTTC.